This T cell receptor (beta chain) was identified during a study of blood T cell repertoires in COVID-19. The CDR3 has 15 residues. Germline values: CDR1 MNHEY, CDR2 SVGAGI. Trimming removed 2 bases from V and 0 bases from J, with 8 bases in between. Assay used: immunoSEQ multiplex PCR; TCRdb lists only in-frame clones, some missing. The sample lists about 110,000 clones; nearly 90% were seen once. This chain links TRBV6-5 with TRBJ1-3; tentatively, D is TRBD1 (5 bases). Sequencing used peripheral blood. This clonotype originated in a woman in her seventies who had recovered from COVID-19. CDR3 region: CASSYNRPSGNTIYF. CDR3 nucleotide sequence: TGTGCCAGCAGTTACAACAGGCCCTCTGGAAACACCATATATTTT.